These 5 T cell receptor beta chains share one sample of origin, sequenced in a study of blood T cells in healthy people across ages. PCR was performed a second time for 7 to 11 cycles using a sample-barcoded 5' primer and a J-beta primer mix. TCRdb redid the calling of the 5' RACE reads with MiXCR, one entry per CDR3 protein. The sample has about a million distinct CDR3 sequences, approximately 50% seen once. Material: blood. These receptors originate from a woman aged 55-69 years in good health.

This clonotype was recorded at least ten times. The chain uses TRBV4-3 and TRBJ2-7; the D is unclear. V was cut by 0 bases and J by 2 bases, with 8 bases left in between. The CDR3 length is 14 residues. Germline-derived CDR1 and CDR2 are LGHNA and YSLEER. In nucleotides, the CDR3 is TGCGCCAGCAGCCAAGATACACGCGCCTACGAGCAGTACTTC. Translation: CASSQDTRAYEQYF.

This rearrangement joins TRBV28 to TRBJ1-2, with 7 bases lining up with TRBD1. The J segment lost 4 bases and the V segment lost 3 bases, leaving 14 bases of the junction unmatched. Germline V lookup: CDR1 MDHEN, CDR2 SYDVKM. The CDR3 covers 17 residues. The CDR3 reads CASSFFGAKTGPYGYTF. CDR3 sequence (DNA): TGTGCCAGCAGTTTCTTCGGGGCCAAGACAGGGCCCTATGGCTACACCTTC.

This chain links TRBV4-1 with TRBJ1-2; possibly TRBD1 for D (5 bases). The CDR3 runs 17 residues. The V gene's germline CDR1 is MGHRA and CDR2 YSYEKL. Between the trimmed V and J ends, which lost 1 base and 4 bases, there was a span of 19 bases. The CDR3 sequence is CASSQGRYGTDVYGYTF. The CDR3 bases are TGCGCCAGCAGCCAAGGCCGCTACGGGACGGACGTCTATGGCTACACCTTC.

This clonotype came up a few times. V gene TRBV12-3 or TRBV12-4 combines with J gene TRBJ2-7, with TRBD2 matching 12 bases. J gave up 7 bases and V 6 bases, and 1 base lay outside the gene matches. The CDR3 length is 12 residues. CDR3 nucleotide sequence: TGTGCCAGCAGCGGACTAGCGGGAGAGCAGTACTTC. Protein product: CASSGLAGEQYF.

This clonotype was detected only once. The chain couples TRBV6-2 or TRBV6-3 to TRBJ2-4; 14 bases map to TRBD2. Germline loops: CDR1 MNHEY, CDR2 SVGEGT. V was clipped by 6 bases and J by 13 bases; unmatched bases: 8. The CDR3 sequence is 14 residues long. The CDR3 spells CASSGTSGSHVQYF. CDR3 nucleotides: TGTGCCAGCAGCGGGACTAGCGGGAGCCACGTGCAGTACTTC.